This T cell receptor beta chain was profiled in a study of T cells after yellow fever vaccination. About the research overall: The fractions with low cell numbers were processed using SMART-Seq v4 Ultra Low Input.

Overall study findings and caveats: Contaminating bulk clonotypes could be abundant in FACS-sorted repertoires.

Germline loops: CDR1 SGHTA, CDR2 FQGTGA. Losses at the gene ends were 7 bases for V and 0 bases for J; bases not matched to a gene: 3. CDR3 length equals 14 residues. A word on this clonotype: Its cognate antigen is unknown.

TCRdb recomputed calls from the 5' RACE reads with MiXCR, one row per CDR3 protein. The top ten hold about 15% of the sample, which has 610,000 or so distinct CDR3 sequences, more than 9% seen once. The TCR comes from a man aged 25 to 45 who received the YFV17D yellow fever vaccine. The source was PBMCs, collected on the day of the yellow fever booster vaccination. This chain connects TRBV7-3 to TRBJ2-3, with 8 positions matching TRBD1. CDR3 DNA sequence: TGTGCCAGCAACGACAGGGGAAGCACAGATACGCAGTATTTT. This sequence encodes CASNDRGSTDTQYF.